This T cell receptor beta chain came from a study of T cell responses to AZD1222 COVID-19 vaccine (dated by TCRdb to the early 2020s). Some background on the complete study: AZD1222 recipients whose second dose came at about 4 weeks and those whose second dose came at about 12 weeks were combined into one group, since spike-specific TCR depth and breadth did not differ between the two schedules. TCR sequencing was performed for over 230 trial participants, of whom about 200 were given two doses of AZD1222 and approximately 25 were given two doses of MenACWY control vaccine. Enrollment into the trials was organized by age into subgroups of 18-55, 56-69 and 70-plus years, and those subgroups contained roughly 150, 30 and 60 TCR-sequenced participants, respectively.

Study-level results and caveats: Epitopes outside the regions mutated in the B.1.351 and B.1.1.7 variants were reportedly recognized by nearly half of the unique spike-specific TCRs. Vaccine-associated CD4 TCRs spanned the whole spike protein, with dominant responses in regions 160-218 and 743-854. After two AZD1222 doses, both the breadth and the depth of spike-specific TCRs were significantly higher than at day 0 and than in MenACWY recipients. Participants were mostly white British and included more females than males, and it was suggested by the authors that clonal diversity may have been underestimated. The 56-69-year group was small, and its depth increase did not reach significance, likely because of low power. Because no day 14 peak-response samples were available, repertoires were characterized only after the peak T cell response. Conclusions about previously exposed vaccinees are limited because only five to seven AZD1222 recipients were SARS-CoV-2 seropositive at baseline.

Reading the germline V gene gives CDR1 MRHNA and CDR2 SNTAGT. The junction carries 11 bases between V and J, which are trimmed by 9 bases and 0 bases respectively. The CDR3 goes from the cysteine to the phenylalanine over 13 residues. CDR3 DNA only is kept here, 39 bases in frame from base 1. The CDR3 regions of human TCRbeta chains were analyzed by immunosequencing. The source study handled its data this way. TCRs in the repertoires were compared against a reference library of SARS-CoV-2-specific TCRs that had been generated with the MIRA antigen-specificity platform. Breadth meant the fraction of unique TCRs that were SARS-CoV-2-associated, whereas depth meant the fraction of total T cells that were SARS-CoV-2-associated. Using the MIRA data, every spike-specific TCR was mapped to the spike region that the TCR reacted to and assigned to either a CD4 or a CD8 class. Log10-transformed breadth and depth values were compared by one-way ANOVA with Sidak's multiple comparisons tests. As stored in TCRdb, this immuneACCESS dataset retains in-frame rearrangements with V and J assigned. A fraction of the clones does not appear; measured against another copy, unresolved V genes explain less than half of the discrepancy, and the remainder lacks a known reason. The V and J calls and the clone size are those of that table, but D and trimming were determined from the DNA. The sample yields tens of thousands of clones; roughly nine tenths were counted once. The ten most abundant clones make up roughly 4.9% of the sample.

The sample's time point label, in plain terms: baseline before first vaccination. Vaccinee samples were obtained from the UK trials COV001 and COV002, which included a single-blind randomized controlled phase 2/3 trial of AZD1222 (ChAdOx1 nCoV-19) in healthy adults. Trial participant PBMC samples were collected at day 0 and day 28 after the second dose for TCRbeta chain sequencing. This clone was seen a handful of times. Its specific antigen is unknown. No base quality values were provided; no much bigger clone lies one nucleotide off. The sequence was obtained from an adult in good health. The rearranged segments are TRBV6-4 and TRBJ1-1; the D segment could be TRBD1, given 6 matching bases. The sequencing used peripheral blood, collected on day 0 of AZD1222 vaccination. The CDR3 reads CARGAGLNTEAFF. The bases are TGTGCCAGGGGGGCAGGGTTGAACACTGAAGCTTTCTTT.